This TCR beta chain was recovered during a study of early T cells in non-severe SARS-CoV-2 infection. On the study more broadly: The authors sequenced bulk RNA from unsorted whole blood, leaving chains unpaired.

This clonotype was observed a few times. V was pared by 4 bases and J by 6 bases, with 16 bases between. CDR1 SEHNR and CDR2 FQNEAQ come from the germline V gene (reference sequence). The CDR3 loop spans 14 amino acids. TCRdb recomputed calls from the 5' RACE reads with MiXCR, one row per CDR3 protein. The sample shows about 64,000 distinct CDR3 sequences, over 4.5% of them seen only once. The chain couples TRBV7-9 to TRBJ2-7; D remains ambiguous. Input material: whole blood. The TCR originated in an adult who was a healthcare worker with PCR-confirmed SARS-CoV-2 infection or an uninfected control (not recorded which). As DNA, the CDR3 is TGTGCCAGCAGCTACAAACCTCAGTCTGGCGAGCAGTACTTC. It yields the protein CASSYKPQSGEQYF.